Below are 25 T cell receptor beta chains sequenced from a single sample in a study of CD8 T cells in ankylosing spondylitis (dated by TCRdb to about 2017). The paper as a whole reports these results and caveats: A TCR beta motif made up of fewer than 10 highly homologous amino acid variants appeared to be characteristic of blood from ankylosing spondylitis patients.

Their specific antigens are unknown. The library was built by means of 5' RACE. TCRdb records Illumina HiSeq 2500 as the sequencer. TCRdb itself trimmed the public reads at Q25 with fastp, ran MiXCR and retained productive beta chains. Identical CDR3 proteins give one entry, which carries the most common genes and DNA. The sample yields more than 400,000 distinct CDR3 sequences; approximately 5% were counted once. The top ten hold 3.5% of the sample. Sequencing input: blood, either unsorted or a sorted T cell fraction (not recorded which). The receptors shown here come from a male donor with ankylosing spondylitis.

As concerns this clonotype: It may be a read error: a sequence one base away is much more abundant. The rearrangement uses TRBV20-1 and TRBJ2-5; 7 bases are a match to TRBD2. V trimming: 4 bases; J trimming: 5 bases; junction bases outside the gene matches: 10. The CDR3 contains 14 residues. Germline lookup yields CDR1 DFQATT and CDR2 SNEGSKA (reference sequence). The CDR3 DNA sequence: TGCAGTGCTATATGGGGTGCGGGGGATGAGACCCAGTACTTC. Its translation is CSAIWGAGDETQYF.

This clonotype was detected many times. The rearrangement joins TRBV4-3 to TRBJ2-1; D call uncertain. V lost 0 bases and J lost 12, with 24 bases in between. This CDR3 contains 17 residues. Germline CDR1 reads LGHNA; CDR2 reads YSLEER. CDR3 sequence reads: CASSQDRHAMGPSRQFF. CDR3 sequence (DNA): TGCGCCAGCAGCCAAGATCGGCATGCCATGGGCCCTAGTCGGCAGTTCTTC.

The rearrangement joins TRBV2 to TRBJ2-5; D is possibly TRBD2 (6 bases). Trimming pared 9 bases from V and 4 bases from J, leaving 18 bases between. CDR1 and CDR2 from the germline V gene are SNHLY and FYNNEI. The CDR3 has 14 amino acids. CDR3 nucleotides: TGTGCCAGTACGTGGAACGGGAGAGGAGAGACCCAGTACTTC. Its protein product is CASTWNGRGETQYF.

This clonotype turned up a few times. The chain is built from TRBV3-1 and TRBJ2-7; D is possibly TRBD1 or TRBD2 (5 bases each). This CDR3 is 15 amino acids long. The germline V gene encodes CDR1 LGHDT and CDR2 YNNKEL (reference sequence). With 3 bases removed from V and 3 bases from J, the gap between germline ends came to 15 bases. CDR3 in amino acids: CASSHAGSSYYEQYF. For the CDR3, the DNA is TGTGCCAGCAGCCATGCAGGGAGCTCCTACTACGAGCAGTACTTC.

This clonotype appeared many times. V usage is TRBV28 and J usage is TRBJ1-5; D gene unclear. Germline loops: CDR1 MDHEN, CDR2 SYDVKM. This CDR3 has 13 residues. The V gene lost 4 bases and the J gene lost 3 bases, with 7 bases spanning the gap. The CDR3 bases are TGTGCCAGCAGTTCCGGGGACAATCAGCCCCAGCATTTT. Amino acids: CASSSGDNQPQHF.

This clonotype was seen at least ten times. The chain employs TRBV7-2 and TRBJ1-5, with D hard to call. Looked up from germline, CDR1 is SGHTA and CDR2 is FQGNSA. CDR3 length: 12 residues. Trimming shortened V by 8 bases and J by 0 bases, and 5 bases separated the two germline ends. The chain's CDR3 is CASGSSNQPQHF. The CDR3 DNA sequence: TGTGCCAGCGGGAGTAGCAATCAGCCCCAGCATTTT. The full variable domain, in which reference TRBV7-2 and TRBJ1-5 provide the parts outside the CDR3, is GAGVSQSPSNKVTEKGKDVELRCDPISGHTALYWYRQSLGQGLEFLIYFQGNSAPDKSGLPSDRFSAERTGGSVSTLTIQRTQQEDSAVYLCASGSSNQPQHFGDGTRLSIL.

The chain has TRBV5-1 and TRBJ2-5, with D maybe TRBD1 (6 bases). Germline CDR1 reads SGHRS; CDR2 reads YFSETQ. Between the trimmed V and J ends, which lost 4 bases and 4 bases, there was a span of 14 bases. This CDR3 region has 14 residues. The CDR3 protein is CASSMGQALETQYF. DNA for the CDR3: TGCGCCAGCAGCATGGGACAAGCTTTAGAGACCCAGTACTTC.

This clonotype was recorded many times. The gene calls are TRBV7-9 and TRBJ1-5; possible D gene TRBD1, 5 bases. The CDR3 length is 15 residues. CDR1 SEHNR and CDR2 FQNEAQ come from the germline V gene (reference sequence). Trimming shortened V by 2 bases and J by 4 bases, and 12 bases separated the two germline ends. This chain's CDR3 is CASSLSLGVNQPQHF. The CDR3 DNA reads TGTGCCAGCAGCTTAAGTTTGGGGGTTAATCAGCCCCAGCATTTT.

This clonotype was seen many times. The chain joins TRBV5-1 to TRBJ2-7, with D tentatively TRBD2 (6 bases). The CDR3 length is 16 residues. V lost 0 bases to trimming and J lost 4 bases, with 17 bases between them. The germline gives CDR1 SGHRS, CDR2 YFSETQ. The CDR3 DNA reads as TGCGCCAGCAGCTTGGAGCCCCCCCGGGAGATTTACGAGCAGTACTTC. Encoded protein: CASSLEPPREIYEQYF.

In this sample, this clonotype turned up many times. V is TRBV5-1 and J is TRBJ1-1, with unresolved D. V lost 0 bases, J lost 7 bases, and 4 bases lay in between. CDR1 and CDR2 (germline): SGHRS, YFSETQ. The CDR3 has 11 residues. DNA of the CDR3: TGCGCCAGCAGCTTGGACTTTGAAGCTTTCTTT. It encodes CASSLDFEAFF.

There are many counts of this clonotype. The rearrangement uses TRBV5-1 and TRBJ2-1; 10 bases agree with TRBD2. The CDR3 runs 13 residues. CDR1 is SGHRS, CDR2 YFSETQ, per germline. Germline trimming cut 4 bases from V and 9 bases from J; bases unmatched to any gene: 4. CDR3 sequence (DNA): TGCGCCAGCAGCGTGCGACTAGCGGGTGAGCAGTTCTTC. This encodes CASSVRLAGEQFF.

The CDR3 DNA is TGCAGTAAACTAGCGGGAGGGCGTGAGCAGTACTTC. Amino acid sequence: CSKLAGGREQYF. The chain couples TRBV20-1 to TRBJ2-7; 13 bases are a match to TRBD2. Germline V gene lookup returns CDR1 DFQATT and CDR2 SNEGSKA (reference sequence). Unmatched junction bases numbered 5, after V lost 8 bases and J lost 7 bases. The CDR3 covers 12 residues.

This clonotype was counted many times. The CDR3 region has the DNA TGCGCCAGCAGACCGAGGCCCCTCCTCTACGAGCAGTACTTC. Protein sequence: CASRPRPLLYEQYF. The chain uses TRBV5-1 and TRBJ2-7; no definite D call. The CDR3 extends over 14 amino acids. Trimming shortened V by 5 bases and J by 3 bases, and 15 bases separated the two germline ends. Germline V gene data show CDR1 as SGHRS and CDR2 as YFSETQ.

In this sample, this clonotype turned up many times. This chain uses TRBV10-3 with TRBJ1-3; D is ambiguous. V was shortened by 10 bases and J by 4 bases, with 11 bases between the two germline ends. From germline, CDR1 is ENHRY and CDR2 SYGVKD. The CDR3 spans 12 residues. The CDR3 reads CATSLGGNTIYF. CDR3 in DNA: TGTGCCACCAGCCTGGGCGGAAACACCATATATTTT.

The table lists this clonotype with many counts. The gene calls are TRBV7-9 and TRBJ2-1, with TRBD1 as a possible D gene (7 bases). The CDR3 contains 15 residues. Trimming removed 4 bases at V and 0 bases at J, with 10 bases between. In germline, CDR1 is SEHNR, CDR2 FQNEAQ (reference sequence). CDR3 residues: CASSSGGSSYNEQFF. The CDR3 bases are TGTGCCAGCAGCTCAGGGGGGAGCTCCTACAATGAGCAGTTCTTC.

This clonotype was detected ten times or more. The chain is built from TRBV7-2 and TRBJ2-3, with 7 positions matching TRBD1. The V segment lost 5 bases and the J segment 2 bases; nucleotides outside the gene matches: 10. The CDR3 runs 16 residues. Germline values: CDR1 SGHTA, CDR2 FQGNSA. The CDR3 DNA reads as TGTGCCAGCAGCCCCGGGACAGCGATTCCCACAGATACGCAGTATTTT. Translated: CASSPGTAIPTDTQYF.

This clonotype came up many times. The chain is built from TRBV14 and TRBJ2-7; TRBD2 is a possible D gene (5 bases). V was shortened by 5 bases and J by 0 bases, with 8 bases between the two germline ends. Germline assignment: CDR1 SGHDN and CDR2 FVKESK. The CDR3 covers 13 residues. CDR3 protein: CASSNSGSYEQYF. CDR3 in DNA: TGTGCCAGCAGCAACAGCGGCTCCTACGAGCAGTACTTC.

This clonotype was seen at least ten times. The V and J genes are TRBV18 and TRBJ2-3; 7 nucleotides line up with TRBD2. The CDR3 length is 16 residues. V shed 4 bases and J 4 bases; nucleotides not matched to a gene: 11. Germline CDR1 KGHSH, CDR2 LQKENI. The CDR3 here is CASSRKWRELADTQYF. As DNA, the CDR3 is TGTGCCAGCTCACGTAAATGGCGGGAGTTGGCAGATACGCAGTATTTT.

This clonotype showed up many times. The chain combines TRBV6-5 with TRBJ2-2; D tentatively reads TRBD1 or TRBD2 (5 bases each). Germline V gene sequence: CDR1 MNHEY, CDR2 SVGAGI. This CDR3 is 14 amino acids long. V was cut by 5 bases and J by 7 bases, with 14 bases left in between. CDR3 bases: TGTGCCAGCAGTGGCTCGAGGGGAATCGGGGAGCTGTTTTTT. As protein: CASSGSRGIGELFF.

The chain links TRBV5-5 to TRBJ2-7, with D tentatively TRBD1 (5 bases). The CDR3 loop spans 15 amino acids. From germline, CDR1 is SGHKS and CDR2 YYEKEE (reference sequence). With 4 bases removed from V and 0 bases from J, the gap between germline ends came to 14 bases. CDR3 loop: CASSPVLGASYEQYF. CDR3 nucleotides: TGTGCCAGCAGCCCGGTTCTTGGGGCCTCCTACGAGCAGTACTTC.

This clonotype came up many times. This sequence joins TRBV7-9 and TRBJ1-1; perhaps TRBD1 as D (6 bases). V was cut by 5 bases and J by 7 bases, with 17 bases left in between. The CDR3 totals 14 residues. Germline values: CDR1 SEHNR, CDR2 FQNEAQ (reference sequence). CDR3 nucleotides: TGTGCCAGCAGCCTAGAGGGGGGAGTTTATGAAGCTTTCTTT. This encodes CASSLEGGVYEAFF. Using reference TRBV7-9 and TRBJ1-1 for the parts outside the CDR3, the full variable domain is DTGVSQNPRHKITKRGQNVTFRCDPISEHNRLYWYRQTLGQGPEFLTYFQNEAQLEKSRLLSDRFSAERPKGSFSTLEIQRTEQGDSAMYLCASSLEGGVYEAFFGQGTRLTVV.

Ten or more counts support this clonotype. The chain is built from TRBV20-1 and TRBJ1-6, with D possibly matching TRBD1 (5 bases). V was clipped by 5 bases and J by 8 bases, with 13 bases between them. Germline loops: CDR1 DFQATT, CDR2 SNEGSKA (reference sequence). The CDR3 loop spans 13 amino acids. CDR3 loop: CSAERGWDSPLHF. The CDR3, as DNA: TGCAGTGCTGAGCGGGGCTGGGATTCACCCCTCCACTTT.

With respect to this clonotype: A read error may explain this, as a much larger clone is one base away. The chain uses TRBV9 and TRBJ2-7, with D unresolved. Trimming removed 0 bases from V and 0 bases from J, with 4 bases in between. CDR3 length: 13 residues. CDR1 is SGDLS, CDR2 YYNGEE, per germline. CDR3 in amino acids: CASSVDASYEQYF. The CDR3 nucleotides are TGTGCCAGCAGCGTAGACGCCTCCTACGAGCAGTACTTC.

This clonotype was counted at least ten times. V is TRBV27 and J is TRBJ2-4; perhaps TRBD2 as D (6 bases). The CDR3 has 15 residues. CDR1 and CDR2 (germline): MNHEY, SMNVEV (reference sequence). Trimming took off 5 bases at V and 4 bases at J, with 15 bases between the two ends. CDR3 sequence: CASSRSSGGKNIQYF. The CDR3 bases are TGTGCCAGCAGTAGGAGCTCCGGGGGAAAAAACATTCAGTACTTC.

This clonotype has a count of ten or more. DNA for the CDR3: TGTGCCAGCAGCTACCAGGGGGGGGGCGAGCAGTACTTC. It encodes CASSYQGGGEQYF. The chain uses TRBV7-2 and TRBJ2-7; either TRBD1 or TRBD2 may supply D (7 bases each). Looked up from germline, CDR1 is SGHTA and CDR2 is FQGNSA. There are 13 residues in the CDR3. Trimming removed 4 bases at V and 6 bases at J, with 13 bases between.